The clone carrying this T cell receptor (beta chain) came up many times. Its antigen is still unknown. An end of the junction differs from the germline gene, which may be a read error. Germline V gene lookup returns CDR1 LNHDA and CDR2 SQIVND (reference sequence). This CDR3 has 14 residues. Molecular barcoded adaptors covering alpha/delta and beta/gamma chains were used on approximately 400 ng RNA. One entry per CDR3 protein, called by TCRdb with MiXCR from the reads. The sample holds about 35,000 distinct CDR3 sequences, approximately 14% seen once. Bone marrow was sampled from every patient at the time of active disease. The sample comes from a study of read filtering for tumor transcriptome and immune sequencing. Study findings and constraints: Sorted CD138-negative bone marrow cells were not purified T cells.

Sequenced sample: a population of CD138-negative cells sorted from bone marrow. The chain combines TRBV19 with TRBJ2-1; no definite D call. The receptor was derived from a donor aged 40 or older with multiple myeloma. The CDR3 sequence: CASSISSNYNERFF. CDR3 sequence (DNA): TGTGCCAGTAGTATATCCTCCAACTACAATGAGCGGTTCTTC.